Given below is one T cell receptor beta chain in context. The repertoire was sequenced with immunoSEQ multiplex PCR; TCRdb's copy has only in-frame clones and lacks some. The table lists under 200,000 clones, 65% to 90% of them singletons, with approximately 1.4% in the top ten. These data are taken from a study of blood T cell repertoires in COVID-19. Losses at the gene ends were 0 bases for V and 5 bases for J; bases not matched to a gene: 2. CDR1 is SEHNR, CDR2 FQNEAQ, per germline (reference sequence). The CDR3 runs to 14 residues. The sequence came from a human donor in a cohort sampled during active COVID-19. This chain joins TRBV7-9 and TRBJ2-7; 9 positions match TRBD1. Sequenced material: peripheral blood. The CDR3 loop reads CASSLATGGNEQYF. The CDR3 nucleotides read TGTGCCAGCAGCTTAGCGACAGGGGGGAACGAGCAGTACTTC.